This T cell receptor (beta chain) emerged from a study of blood T cell repertoires in COVID-19. Clones were read by immunoSEQ multiplex PCR, and TCRdb kept only the in-frame ones, dropping some. The sample has around 250,000 clones, around 90% seen once. CDR3 size: 13 residues. Trimming shortened V by 1 base and J by 4 bases, and 7 bases separated the two germline ends. CDR1 and CDR2 (germline): SGHTA, FQGTGA. Sequencing was done on a sample of peripheral blood. The chain combines TRBV7-3 with TRBJ1-1; D is unclear. The clonotype was recovered from a woman aged 60 to 75 with COVID-19, enrolled during active disease. CDR3 in DNA: TGTGCCAGCAGCTTAAGTGAGGCCACTGAAGCTTTCTTT. It specifies CASSLSEATEAFF.